This TCR beta chain was found in a study of T cells in Graves' hyperthyroidism and ophthalmopathy. What was amplified from RNA transcripts were TCR beta CDR3 regions. A set of HTBI primers served as the primers for a first-round RT-PCR of the TCR CDR3. Via MiXCR, TCRdb re-called the multiplex PCR reads, giving one row per CDR3 protein. The profile covers about 420,000 distinct CDR3 sequences, with approximately 13% appearing a single time and 5.3% taken by the ten largest. The CDR3 is 18 amino acids. Germline-derived CDR1 and CDR2 are SGHVS and FQNEAQ. Trimming cost V 3 bases and J 0 bases; bases outside gene matches: 9.

J is TRBJ1-3 and V is TRBV7-8, with 9 bases lining up with TRBD1. Input material: blood. This TCR derives from a woman aged 18-29 years with Graves' hyperthyroidism. CDR3 amino acids: CASSFTSGTGNSGNTIYF. The CDR3 nucleotides are TGTGCCAGCAGCTTTACCTCCGGGACAGGGAACTCTGGAAACACCATATATTTT.